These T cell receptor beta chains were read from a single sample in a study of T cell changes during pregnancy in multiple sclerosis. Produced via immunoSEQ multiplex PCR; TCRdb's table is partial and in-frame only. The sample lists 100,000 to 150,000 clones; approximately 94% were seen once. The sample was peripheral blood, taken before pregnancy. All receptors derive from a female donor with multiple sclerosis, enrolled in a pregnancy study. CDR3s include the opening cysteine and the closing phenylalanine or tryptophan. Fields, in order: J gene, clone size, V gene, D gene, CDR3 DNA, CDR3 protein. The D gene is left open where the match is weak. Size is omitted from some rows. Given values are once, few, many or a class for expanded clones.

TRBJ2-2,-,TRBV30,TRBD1,TGTGCCTGGAGTGTACTTCGGACAGGCATAACCGGGGAGCTGTTTTTT,CAWSVLRTGITGELFF
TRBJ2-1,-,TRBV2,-,TGTGCCAGCAGTGAAACCAGGGACTACAATGAGCAGTTCTTC,CASSETRDYNEQFF
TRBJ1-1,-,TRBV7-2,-,TGTGCCAGCAGCAGGGGGGGCAGGGGGAACACTGAAGCTTTCTTT,CASSRGGRGNTEAFF
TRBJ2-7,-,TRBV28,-,TGTGCCAGCAGTCCATCGACAGTTACCTACGAGCAGTACTTC,CASSPSTVTYEQYF
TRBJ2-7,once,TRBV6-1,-,TGTGCCAGCAGTGGGCCGAGCGGAAGCTCCTACGAGCAGTACTTC,CASSGPSGSSYEQYF
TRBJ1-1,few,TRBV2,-,TGTGCCAGCAGTGAAAGGTATGGACTGATGAACACTGAAGCTTTCTTT,CASSERYGLMNTEAFF
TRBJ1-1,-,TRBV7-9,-,TGTGCCAGCAGCCCTACGGGCACTGAAGCTTTCTTT,CASSPTGTEAFF
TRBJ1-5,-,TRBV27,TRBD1,TGTGCCAGCAGTCCGGACAGGATCGGCAATCAGCCCCAGCATTTT,CASSPDRIGNQPQHF
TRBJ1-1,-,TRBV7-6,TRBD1,TGTGCCAGCAGCTTAGATCTCCGGGACAGGGCCCGAACTGAAGCTTTCTTT,CASSLDLRDRARTEAFF
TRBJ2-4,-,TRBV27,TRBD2,TGTGCCAGCAGTCCCGATAGCGGGGTTTCTCTTGGGGCCAAAAACATTCAGTACTTC,CASSPDSGVSLGAKNIQYF
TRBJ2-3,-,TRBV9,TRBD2,TGTGCCAGCAGCGTAGCGGCTAGCGGGAGCACAGATACGCAGTATTTT,CASSVAASGSTDTQYF
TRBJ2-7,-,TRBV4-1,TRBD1,TGCGCCAGCAGCCTGGACAGGGGGCGTAATCTCGAGCAGTACTTC,CASSLDRGRNLEQYF
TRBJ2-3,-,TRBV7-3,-,TGTGCCAGCAGCTTAATGGCGGCTAGCGGCACAGATACGCAGTATTTT,CASSLMAASGTDTQYF
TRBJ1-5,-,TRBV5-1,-,TGCGCCAGCAGCTTGGCCTCGGGTCAGCCCCAGCATTTT,CASSLASGQPQHF
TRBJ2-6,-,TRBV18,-,TGTGCCAGCTCAACAGGGACAACCTACTCTGGGGCCAACGTCCTGACTTTC,CASSTGTTYSGANVLTF
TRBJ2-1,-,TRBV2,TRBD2,TGTGCCAGCAGAGGGGTGGCGGGGGAATACAATGAGCAGTTCTTC,CASRGVAGEYNEQFF
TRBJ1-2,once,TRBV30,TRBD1,TGTGCCTGGAGAATACTAAAGCACAGGGGGCAACCCTATGGCTACACCTTC,CAWRILKHRGQPYGYTF
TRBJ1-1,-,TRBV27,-,TGTGCCAGCAGTTCAACGGCGGAAATGAGGGCTTTCTTT,CASSSTAEMRAFF